These 15 T cell receptor beta chains were all obtained from the same sample, sequenced in a study of blood T cell repertoires in COVID-19. Sequenced by immunoSEQ multiplex PCR; TCRdb stores in-frame clones only, minus some. The sample lists about 140,000 clones, around four fifths occurring once. The specimen sequenced was peripheral blood. These receptors all come from a man aged 55 to 69 who had recovered from COVID-19.

V gene TRBV4-1 combines with J gene TRBJ2-3, with D possibly matching TRBD1 (5 bases). This CDR3 contains 15 residues. V lost 6 bases to trimming and J lost 3 bases, with 16 bases between them. The germline V gene has CDR1 MGHRA and CDR2 YSYEKL. CDR3 protein: CASRRTFSNTDTQYF. CDR3 sequence (DNA): TGCGCCAGCAGGAGGACATTCTCCAATACAGATACGCAGTATTTT.

The V gene is TRBV28, the J gene TRBJ1-2; D ambiguous. Trimming cost V 8 bases and J 7 bases, with 17 bases left between them. CDR1 MDHEN and CDR2 SYDVKM come from the germline V gene. The length of the CDR3 is 13 residues. This CDR3 is CASGPWALSGYTF. As DNA, the CDR3 is TGTGCCAGCGGCCCTTGGGCATTGAGTGGCTACACCTTC.

The rearrangement uses TRBV7-2 and TRBJ2-7; 7 bases agree with TRBD1. The CDR3 is 13 amino acids. From germline, CDR1 is SGHTA and CDR2 FQGNSA. Germline trimming cut 5 bases from V and 2 bases from J; bases unmatched to any gene: 3. Here the CDR3 reads CASSRDSPYEQYF. The CDR3 DNA reads as TGTGCCAGCAGCAGGGACAGCCCCTACGAGCAGTACTTC.

This chain links TRBV6-2 or TRBV6-3 with TRBJ2-7; tentative D call: TRBD2 (5 bases). The germline V and J ends were trimmed by 2 bases and 2 bases, with 7 bases remaining between them. Germline V gene data show CDR1 as MNHEY and CDR2 as SVGEGT. This CDR3 contains 13 residues. The CDR3 is CASSYRETYEQYF. CDR3 coding DNA: TGTGCCAGCAGTTACAGGGAGACCTACGAGCAGTACTTC.

The CDR3 region is CASSLVQVGDTQYF. The CDR3 DNA follows: TGTGCCAGCAGCTTGGTGCAGGTGGGAGATACGCAGTATTTT. This chain connects TRBV5-4 to TRBJ2-3; no firm D call. From germline, CDR1 is SGHNT and CDR2 YYREEE (reference sequence). The V and J ends lost 0 bases and 5 bases respectively, with 10 bases between them. The CDR3 consists of 14 residues.

The chain couples TRBV6-5 to TRBJ2-3, with 10 nucleotides matching TRBD1. The CDR3 runs to 15 residues. Per the germline V gene, CDR1 is MNHEY and CDR2 is SVGAGI. V lost 3 bases and J lost 1; bases outside the gene matches: 1. In DNA form, the CDR3 reads TGTGCCAGCAGTTATGGGACAGGGGGCACAGATACGCAGTATTTT. Amino acid sequence: CASSYGTGGTDTQYF.

The chain links TRBV10-3 to TRBJ2-7; D perhaps matches TRBD2 (5 bases). The CDR3 is 13 residues long. Germline assignment: CDR1 ENHRY and CDR2 SYGVKD. Trimming left V 4 bases short and J 6 bases short, with 13 bases between. The DNA for the CDR3 is TGTGCCATCAGTGTCGAGGACTTTAGCGAGCAGTACTTC. This gives the protein CAISVEDFSEQYF.

This chain connects TRBV4-2 to TRBJ2-3, with TRBD2 matching over 15 bases. Germline V CDR1 and CDR2: LGHNA, YNFKEQ. V shed 3 bases and J 6 bases; nucleotides not matched to a gene: 4. The CDR3 extends over 16 amino acids. CDR3 sequence (DNA): TGTGCCAGCAGCCAGCCCGGGACTAGCGGGGGGGATACGCAGTATTTT. It yields the protein CASSQPGTSGGDTQYF.

This clone was recorded once. The J gene is TRBJ2-1, the V gene TRBV30, with 8 bases fitting TRBD2. The CDR3 is 13 amino acids. Trimming took 4 bases from V and 12 from J; bases not matched to a gene: 11. The germline gives CDR1 GTSNPN, CDR2 SVGIG (reference sequence). The CDR3 is CAWTMPGLGGQFF. The CDR3 coding sequence is TGTGCCTGGACTATGCCGGGACTAGGGGGGCAGTTCTTC.

In its sample, this clone was seen once. The V and J genes are TRBV5-1 and TRBJ2-2, with 10 positions matching TRBD1. The CDR3 totals 16 residues. The ends lost 3 bases at V and 3 bases at J; junction bases unmatched: 5. Per germline, CDR1 SGHRS and CDR2 YFSETQ. The CDR3 coding sequence is TGCGCCAGCAGCTCGGATGGACAGGGGGACACCGGGGAGCTGTTTTTT. This sequence encodes CASSSDGQGDTGELFF. Combining the CDR3 with reference TRBV5-1 and TRBJ2-2 gives the whole variable domain KAGVTQTPRYLIKTRGQQVTLSCSPISGHRSVSWYQQTPGQGLQFLFEYFSETQRNKGNFPGRFSGRQFSNSRSEMNVSTLELGDSALYLCASSSDGQGDTGELFFGEGSRLTVL.

This chain links TRBV9 with TRBJ2-1, with TRBD1 identical over 11 bases. The ends lost 3 bases at V and 7 bases at J; junction bases unmatched: 9. From germline, CDR1 is SGDLS and CDR2 YYNGEE. The CDR3 sequence is 16 residues long. The CDR3 nucleotides read TGTGCCAGCAGCGATGGAGGGACAGGGGGTTTAAATGAGCAGTTCTTC. It is translated as CASSDGGTGGLNEQFF.

The chain is built from TRBV5-8 and TRBJ2-5; 7 bases agree with TRBD2. CDR1 and CDR2 from the germline V gene are SGHTS and YDEGEE. Trimming cost V 4 bases and J 5 bases; bases outside gene matches: 11. The CDR3 has 15 amino acids. The CDR3 sequence: CASSRTRTRGETQYF. The CDR3 DNA is TGTGCCAGCAGCCGTACCCGGACGCGGGGGGAGACCCAGTACTTC.

The chain is built from TRBV6-5 and TRBJ2-7; D unresolved. Germline-derived CDR1 and CDR2 are MNHEY and SVGAGI. Trimming shortened V by 7 bases and J by 3 bases, and 7 bases separated the two germline ends. This CDR3 has 11 residues. CDR3 in amino acids: CASTPGYEQYF. DNA of the CDR3: TGTGCCAGCACCCCCGGCTACGAGCAGTACTTC.

The chain is built from TRBV6-5 and TRBJ2-7, with 8 bases identical to TRBD1. Losses at the gene ends were 7 bases for V and 0 bases for J; bases not matched to a gene: 8. Germline V gives CDR1 MNHEY, CDR2 SVGAGI. The length of the CDR3 is 15 residues. This CDR3 reads CASIRDRSSSYEQYF. Written as DNA, the CDR3 is TGTGCCAGCATTCGGGACAGGTCAAGCTCCTACGAGCAGTACTTC.

The chain links TRBV29-1 to TRBJ2-7; D remains ambiguous. The V end was cut by 3 bases, the J end by 3 bases, with 6 bases between. Germline CDR1 and CDR2: SQVTM and ANQGSEA. CDR3 length: 11 residues. The CDR3 DNA sequence: TGCAGCGTTGAGGGCAGCTACGAGCAGTACTTC. The encoded protein is CSVEGSYEQYF.